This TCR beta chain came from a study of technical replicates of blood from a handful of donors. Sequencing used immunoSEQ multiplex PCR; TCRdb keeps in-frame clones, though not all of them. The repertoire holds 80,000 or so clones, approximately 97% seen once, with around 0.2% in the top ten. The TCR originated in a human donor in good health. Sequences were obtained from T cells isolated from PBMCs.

The CDR3 sequence is CASSLTSGLAALRETQYF. CDR3 nucleotides: TGTGCCAGCAGCTTGACCTCGGGACTAGCGGCCCTAAGGGAGACCCAGTACTTC. The chain is built from TRBV5-4 and TRBJ2-5; 11 nucleotides line up with TRBD2. The CDR3 is made up of 18 amino acids. With 1 base clipped from V and 5 bases from J, the junction kept 13 bases outside the gene matches. Germline V gene sequence: CDR1 SGHNT, CDR2 YYREEE (reference sequence).